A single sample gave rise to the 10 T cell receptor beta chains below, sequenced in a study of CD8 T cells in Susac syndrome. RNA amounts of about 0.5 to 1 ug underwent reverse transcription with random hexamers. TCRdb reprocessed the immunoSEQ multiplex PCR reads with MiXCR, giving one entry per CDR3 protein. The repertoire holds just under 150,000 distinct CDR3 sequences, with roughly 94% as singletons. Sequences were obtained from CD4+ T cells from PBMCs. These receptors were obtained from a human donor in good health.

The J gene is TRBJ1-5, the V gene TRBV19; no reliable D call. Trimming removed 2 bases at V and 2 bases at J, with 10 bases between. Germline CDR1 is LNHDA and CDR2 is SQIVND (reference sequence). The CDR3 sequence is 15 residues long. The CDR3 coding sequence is TGTGCCAGTAGTATAAGACGGGGAGGCAATCAGCCCCAGCATTTT. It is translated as CASSIRRGGNQPQHF.

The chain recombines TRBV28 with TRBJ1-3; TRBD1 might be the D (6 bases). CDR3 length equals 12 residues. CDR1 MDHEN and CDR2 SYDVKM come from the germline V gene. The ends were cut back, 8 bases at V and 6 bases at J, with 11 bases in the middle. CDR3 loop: CASGRQENTIYF. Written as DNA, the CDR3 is TGTGCCAGCGGTAGACAGGAAAACACCATATATTTT.

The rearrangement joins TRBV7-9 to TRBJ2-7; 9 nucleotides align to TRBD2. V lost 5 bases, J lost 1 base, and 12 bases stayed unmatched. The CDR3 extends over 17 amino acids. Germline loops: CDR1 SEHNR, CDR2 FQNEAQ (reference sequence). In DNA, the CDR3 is TGTGCCAGCAGCCTCCACACTAGCGGGCTGAGATCCTACGAGCAGTACTTC. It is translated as CASSLHTSGLRSYEQYF.

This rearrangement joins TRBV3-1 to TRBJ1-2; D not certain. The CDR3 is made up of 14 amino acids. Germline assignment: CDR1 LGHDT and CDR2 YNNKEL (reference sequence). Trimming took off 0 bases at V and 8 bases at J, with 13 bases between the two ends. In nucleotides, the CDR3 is TGTGCCAGCAGCCAAGATCTCGGGAAACCGGGCTACACCTTC. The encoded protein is CASSQDLGKPGYTF.

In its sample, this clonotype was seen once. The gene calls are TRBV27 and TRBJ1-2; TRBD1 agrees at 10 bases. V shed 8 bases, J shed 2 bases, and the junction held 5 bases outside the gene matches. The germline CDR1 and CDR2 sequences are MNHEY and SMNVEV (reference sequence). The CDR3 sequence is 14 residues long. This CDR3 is CASGDRGRNYGYTF. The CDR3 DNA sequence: TGTGCCAGCGGGGACAGGGGTCGGAACTATGGCTACACCTTC.

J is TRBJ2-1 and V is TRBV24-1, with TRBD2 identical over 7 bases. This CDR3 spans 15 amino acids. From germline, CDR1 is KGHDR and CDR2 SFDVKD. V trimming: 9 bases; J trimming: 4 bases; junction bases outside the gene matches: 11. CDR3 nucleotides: TGTGCCACCCAGATGAGCGGGAAAGGGTACAATGAGCAGTTCTTC. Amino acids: CATQMSGKGYNEQFF.

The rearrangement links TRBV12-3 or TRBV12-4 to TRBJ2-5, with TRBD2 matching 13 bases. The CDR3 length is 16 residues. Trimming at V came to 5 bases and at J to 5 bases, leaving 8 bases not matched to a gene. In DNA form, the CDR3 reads TGTGCCAGCAGTCCCGGACTAGCGGGAGCGGGGGAGACCCAGTACTTC. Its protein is CASSPGLAGAGETQYF.

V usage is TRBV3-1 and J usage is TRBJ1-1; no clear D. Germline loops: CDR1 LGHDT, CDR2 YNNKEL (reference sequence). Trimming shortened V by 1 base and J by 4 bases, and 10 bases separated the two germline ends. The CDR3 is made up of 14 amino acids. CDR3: CASSQVTEATEAFF. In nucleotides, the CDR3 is TGTGCCAGCAGCCAAGTCACGGAAGCCACTGAAGCTTTCTTT.

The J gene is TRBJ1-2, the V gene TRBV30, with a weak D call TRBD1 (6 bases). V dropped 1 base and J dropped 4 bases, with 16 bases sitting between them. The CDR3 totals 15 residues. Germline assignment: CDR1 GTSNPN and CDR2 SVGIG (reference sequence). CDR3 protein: CAWSGETDRLYGYTF. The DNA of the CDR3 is TGTGCCTGGAGTGGAGAGACGGACAGACTCTATGGCTACACCTTC. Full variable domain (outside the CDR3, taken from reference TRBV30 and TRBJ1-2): SQTIHQWPATLVQPVGSPLSLECTVEGTSNPNLYWYRQAAGRGLQLLFYSVGIGQISSEVPQNLSASRPQDRQFILSSKKLLLSDSGFYLCAWSGETDRLYGYTFGSGTRLTVV.

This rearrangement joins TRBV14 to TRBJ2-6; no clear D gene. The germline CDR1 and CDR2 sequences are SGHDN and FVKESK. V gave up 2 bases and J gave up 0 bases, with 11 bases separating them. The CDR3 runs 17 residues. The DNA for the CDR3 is TGTGCCAGCAGCCAAAGGACGACTTCCTCTGGGGCCAACGTCCTGACTTTC. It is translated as CASSQRTTSSGANVLTF.